This TCR beta chain was sequenced in a study of cytomegalovirus exposure and HLA in healthy donors. Study outcomes and limitations: Information on immune exposure was restricted to one variable (CMV serostatus).

This clone was detected once. Antigen unknown. The PCR ran on 60 Vbeta and 13 Jbeta primers. Produced via immunoSEQ multiplex PCR; TCRdb's table is partial and in-frame only. Of 150,000 to 200,000 clones detected, approximately 67% appear once; the ten largest clones hold roughly 4%. Looked up from germline, CDR1 is SQVTM and CDR2 is ANQGSEA. The CDR3 has 13 amino acids. Trimming cost V 7 bases and J 0 bases, with 10 bases left between them. The sequenced sample was PBMCs. This receptor was obtained from a woman aged 18-29 years in good health and CMV-seropositive. V is TRBV29-1 and J is TRBJ2-1; D not certain. As DNA, the CDR3 is TGCAGCGCGATGGAGAGCTCCTACAATGAGCAGTTCTTC. Its translation: CSAMESSYNEQFF.